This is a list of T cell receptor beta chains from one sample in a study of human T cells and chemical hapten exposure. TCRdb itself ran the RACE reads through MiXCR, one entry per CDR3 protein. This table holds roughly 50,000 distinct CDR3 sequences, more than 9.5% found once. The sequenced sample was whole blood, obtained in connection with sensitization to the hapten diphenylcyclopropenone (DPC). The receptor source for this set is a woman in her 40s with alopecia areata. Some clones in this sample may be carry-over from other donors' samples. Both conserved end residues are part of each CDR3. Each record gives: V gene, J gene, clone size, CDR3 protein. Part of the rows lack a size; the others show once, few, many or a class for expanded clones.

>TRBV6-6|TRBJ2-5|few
CASSYPPSETQYF
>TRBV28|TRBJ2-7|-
CASSPWTPPYEQYF
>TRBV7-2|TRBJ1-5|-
CASSRSIISNQPQHF
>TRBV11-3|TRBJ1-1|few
CASSLATGIPLNTEAFF
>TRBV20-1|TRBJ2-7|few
CSARDRRGIYEQYF
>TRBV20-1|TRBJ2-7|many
CSARGVSSYEQYF
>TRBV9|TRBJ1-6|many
CASSVALGREALHF
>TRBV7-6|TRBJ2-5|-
CASSLARASGSMETQYF
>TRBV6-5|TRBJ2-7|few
CASSYSGLGQGYEQYF
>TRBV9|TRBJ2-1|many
CASSPEGGLNNEQFF
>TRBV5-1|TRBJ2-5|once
CASSGGASQETQYF
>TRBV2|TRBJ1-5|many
CASSGEGNQPQHF
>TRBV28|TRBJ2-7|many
CATLTSSYEQYF
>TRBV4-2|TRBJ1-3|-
CASSQVVGQLTGTSRTYSGNTIYF
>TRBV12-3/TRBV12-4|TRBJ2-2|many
CASTSWDPGAGELFF
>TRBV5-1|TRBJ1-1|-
CASSSTLNTEAFF
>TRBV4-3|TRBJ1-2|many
CASSQEKTGGYGYTF
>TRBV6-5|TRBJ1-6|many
CATLSPNSPLHF
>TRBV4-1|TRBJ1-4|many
CASSQDPPAGVYEKLFF
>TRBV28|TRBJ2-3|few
CASSLLRDTQYF
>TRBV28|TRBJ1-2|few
CASSSFDYGYTF
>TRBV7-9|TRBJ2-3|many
CASSLAADTQYF
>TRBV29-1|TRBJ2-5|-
CSVEDPWVGETQYF
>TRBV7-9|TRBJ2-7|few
CASSRDRLSSYEQYF
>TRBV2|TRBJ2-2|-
CASTQGRTGELFF